This T cell receptor (beta chain) was captured in a study of cytomegalovirus exposure and HLA in healthy donors. A remark on this clone: Its matching antigen is unknown.

Sequenced by immunoSEQ multiplex PCR; TCRdb stores in-frame clones only, minus some. There are a few hundred thousand clones in the sample; around 90% occur only once, and 0.9% to 1% lies in the top ten. The study, taken as a whole, reports: Specific recognition of CMV antigens was confirmed in vitro for a few chains (all CMV-associated). Using the classifier, cytomegalovirus status was reportedly diagnosed with high specificity and sensitivity. It was found in a later analysis that first-cohort TCR clusters tended to co-occur in the 100 to 150 validation repertoires. TCR beta chains numbering about 160 were designated cytomegalovirus-associated.

Losses at the gene ends were 2 bases for V and 7 bases for J; bases not matched to a gene: 1. This CDR3 is 13 amino acids long. The V gene's germline CDR1 is SGHRS and CDR2 YFSETQ. Sequencing used PBMCs. This clonotype was sampled from a man aged 25-40 years in good health and CMV-seronegative. The chain has TRBV5-1 and TRBJ2-1; 9 nucleotides line up with TRBD2. CDR3 loop: CASSLAGGNEQFF. The CDR3 nucleotides read TGCGCCAGCAGCTTAGCGGGGGGTAATGAGCAGTTCTTC.